The T cell receptor (beta chain) under discussion was sequenced for a study of blood T cell repertoires in COVID-19. Overall study: The cDNA or gDNA used as material had been derived from T cells, B-cell-depleted T cells, or PBMCs.

This clone was detected once. TCRdb keeps only in-frame clones here, not all; method: immunoSEQ multiplex PCR. This table has more than 200,000 clones, 88% appearing once. This CDR3 is built from 13 residues. The germline V gene encodes CDR1 SNHLY and CDR2 FYNNEI. V shed 5 bases and J shed 0 bases, with 7 bases lying between them. Sequences were obtained from peripheral blood. This receptor was obtained from a man in his 70s with acute or convalescent COVID-19. The chain joins TRBV2 to TRBJ1-2; D is unclear. The CDR3 nucleotides read TGTGCCAGCAGTCGTCAGGCTAACTATGGCTACACCTTC. Protein product: CASSRQANYGYTF. The complete variable domain, with remaining parts taken from reference TRBV2 and TRBJ1-2, reads EPEVTQTPSHQVTQMGQEVILRCVPISNHLYFYWYRQILGQKVEFLVSFYNNEISEKSEIFDDQFSVERPDGSNFTLKIRSTKLEDSAMYFCASSRQANYGYTFGSGTRLTVV.